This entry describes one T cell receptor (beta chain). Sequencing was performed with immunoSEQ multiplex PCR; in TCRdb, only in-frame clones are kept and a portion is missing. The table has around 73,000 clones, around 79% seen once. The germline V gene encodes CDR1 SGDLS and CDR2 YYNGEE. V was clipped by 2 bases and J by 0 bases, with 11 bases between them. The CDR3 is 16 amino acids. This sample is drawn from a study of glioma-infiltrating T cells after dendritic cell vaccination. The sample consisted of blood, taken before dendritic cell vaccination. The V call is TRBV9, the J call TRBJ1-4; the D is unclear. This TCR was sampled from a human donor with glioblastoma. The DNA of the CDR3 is TGTGCCAGCAGCGTCCGAGGGCAAGCAACTAATGAAAAACTGTTTTTT. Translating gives CASSVRGQATNEKLFF.